This entry is about one T cell receptor beta chain. Its antigen remains unknown. This entry is derived from a study of T cells in Graves' hyperthyroidism and ophthalmopathy. Per germline, CDR1 MDHEN and CDR2 SYDVKM. CDR3 length: 16 residues. Study findings and constraints: Expanded thyroid clonotypes (above 0.001) were mostly also found in blood.

Regions amplified from RNA transcripts were the TCR beta CDR3 regions. HTBI primers were the set used in a first-round RT-PCR of the TCR CDR3. TCRdb ran MiXCR on the multiplex PCR reads and lists one entry per CDR3 protein. The sample records about 400,000 distinct CDR3 sequences, 15% being singletons. The chain carries TRBV28 and TRBJ2-1; either TRBD1 or TRBD2 may fit D (6 bases each). The J call may not be correct, given that the DNA end is closer to TRBJ2-7. The sequence derives from a woman in her 30s with Graves' hyperthyroidism. Sequencing was carried out using blood. In DNA form, the CDR3 reads TGTGCCAGCAGTTTGGGGGGCGCGGTCGTTGGCAATGAGCAGTACTTC. Amino acids: CASSLGGAVVGNEQYF.